This TCR beta chain stems from a study of control samples from healthy donors and cancer patients. CDR1 and CDR2 (germline): KGHSH, LQKENI. V shed 4 bases, J shed 6 bases, and the junction held 9 bases outside the gene matches. The CDR3 extends over 14 amino acids. Assay used: immunoSEQ multiplex PCR; TCRdb lists only in-frame clones, some missing. This sample has about 130,000 clones, with approximately 89% found just once. Input material: blood. The clonotype originates from a young man in good health. This chain connects TRBV18 to TRBJ2-7; 7 bases are a match to TRBD2. The CDR3 region has the DNA TGTGCCAGCTCACAGCGGGACGAAGCCCCCGAGCAGTACTTC. This codes for CASSQRDEAPEQYF.